What follows are 31 T cell receptor beta chains derived from one specimen sequenced in a study of neurological immune-mediated disorders. One entry per CDR3 protein results from TCRdb running MiXCR on the 5' RACE reads. The table records roughly 52,000 distinct CDR3 sequences, about 5.8% of them present only once. What was sequenced was CD4+ T cells from blood. These receptors were collected from a woman between 18 and 29 years old with multiple sclerosis.

This clonotype has ten or more counts. This chain links TRBV5-1 with TRBJ2-7; 13 bases agree with TRBD2. Trimming removed 3 bases from V and 4 bases from J; junction bases left unmatched: 4. The CDR3 loop spans 15 amino acids. In germline, CDR1 is SGHRS, CDR2 YFSETQ. The CDR3 is CASSSGLAGIYEQYV. The CDR3 DNA follows: TGCGCCAGCAGCTCGGGACTAGCGGGAATATACGAGCAGTACGTC.

This clonotype was observed at least ten times. V is TRBV6-5 and J is TRBJ1-1; D ambiguous. Trimming cost V 5 bases and J 2 bases, with 6 bases left between them. CDR3 length: 12 residues. Germline V gene data show CDR1 as MNHEY and CDR2 as SVGAGI. CDR3 nucleotides: TGTGCCAGCAGTAGACAAAACACTGAAGCTTTCTTT. This gives the protein CASSRQNTEAFF.

This clonotype was counted at least ten times. DNA for the CDR3: TGTGCCAGCAGACCGGGACAGGGGAGATACTATGGCTACACCTTC. The encoded protein is CASRPGQGRYYGYTF. This chain uses TRBV6-5 with TRBJ1-2; 10 bases are a match to TRBD1. CDR1 and CDR2 (germline): MNHEY, SVGAGI. The CDR3 runs to 15 residues. The junction had 7 bases not matched to a gene; V was cut back by 6 bases and J by 3 bases.

This clonotype was seen a handful of times. The V gene is TRBV19, the J gene TRBJ1-4; 9 bases agree with TRBD1. CDR3 length: 14 amino acids. Germline V CDR1 and CDR2: LNHDA, SQIVND (reference sequence). Germline trimming cut 8 bases from V and 7 bases from J; bases unmatched to any gene: 8. The CDR3 nucleotides read TGTGCCAGTCGGCTTAGGGGACAGGGTGAAAAACTGTTTTTT. This sequence encodes CASRLRGQGEKLFF.

This clonotype was observed many times. The genes are TRBV11-3 and TRBJ1-3, with D uncertain. Germline-derived CDR1 and CDR2 are SGHNT and YENEEA. The length of the CDR3 is 16 residues. V was trimmed by 1 base and J by 0 bases, leaving 10 bases between them. The CDR3 region has the DNA TGTGCCAGCAGCTTAGGGTGGCAGATCTCTGGAAACACCATATATTTT. This gives the protein CASSLGWQISGNTIYF.

This clonotype was detected ten times or more. This chain connects TRBV4-2 to TRBJ2-5; possible D gene TRBD1, 6 bases. Trimming left V 4 bases short and J 5 bases short, with 20 bases between. There are 16 residues in the CDR3. CDR1 and CDR2 from the germline V gene are LGHNA and YNFKEQ. The CDR3 here is CASSLQPVTQGETQYF. The CDR3 DNA is TGTGCCAGCAGCCTTCAGCCAGTTACCCAGGGGGAGACCCAGTACTTC.

This clonotype was counted ten times or more. The J gene is TRBJ2-7, the V gene TRBV20-1; 9 bases are shared with TRBD1. The CDR3 extends over 14 amino acids. The germline V gene has CDR1 DFQATT and CDR2 SNEGSKA (reference sequence). The V and J ends lost 6 bases and 3 bases, in that order; junction bases with no gene match: 9. The CDR3: CSAHRTGALYEQYF. CDR3 sequence (DNA): TGCAGTGCCCACCGGACAGGGGCCCTCTACGAGCAGTACTTC.

This clonotype was seen at least ten times. This chain joins TRBV12-3 or TRBV12-4 and TRBJ2-3, with 11 bases that match TRBD2. J gave up 0 bases and V 4 bases, and 9 bases lay outside the gene matches. The CDR3 loop spans 18 amino acids. CDR3 nucleotide sequence: TGTGCCAGCAGTTCGACTCCCGGGACTAGCGGAAGCACAGATACGCAGTATTTT. This encodes CASSSTPGTSGSTDTQYF.

This clonotype occurred many times. This chain uses TRBV10-3 with TRBJ1-2; unclear D gene. V dropped 2 bases and J dropped 8 bases, with 18 bases sitting between them. CDR3 length equals 15 residues. Germline values: CDR1 ENHRY, CDR2 SYGVKD. Here the CDR3 reads CAISEPDKGVDGYTF. CDR3 bases: TGTGCCATCAGTGAGCCTGACAAGGGAGTGGACGGCTACACCTTC.

This clonotype was detected many times. The chain joins TRBV20-1 to TRBJ2-5; 8 nucleotides agree with TRBD2. The CDR3 covers 15 residues. V trimming: 3 bases; J trimming: 4 bases; junction bases outside the gene matches: 10. Germline CDR1 DFQATT, CDR2 SNEGSKA (reference sequence). CDR3 protein: CSARYGRAVAETQYF. CDR3 nucleotide sequence: TGCAGTGCTAGGTACGGGAGGGCCGTCGCAGAGACCCAGTACTTC.

The V gene is TRBV10-3, the J gene TRBJ1-2; a weak D match, TRBD1 (5 bases). Germline lookup yields CDR1 ENHRY and CDR2 SYGVKD. The CDR3 extends over 14 amino acids. V shed 7 bases and J shed 4 bases, with 16 bases lying between them. The CDR3 DNA reads as TGTGCCATCAAAGCTATTGGACAAACCTATGGCTACACCTTC. This translates into CAIKAIGQTYGYTF.

This clonotype occurred many times. This chain connects TRBV5-1 to TRBJ1-5, with 7 bases lining up with TRBD1. CDR3 length equals 15 residues. CDR1 is SGHRS, CDR2 YFSETQ, per germline. V gave up 4 bases and J gave up 2 bases; unmatched junction bases: 6. CDR3 region: CASSPGTAGNQPQHF. The CDR3 DNA reads TGCGCCAGCAGCCCGGGGACAGCGGGCAATCAGCCCCAGCATTTT.

This clonotype was detected a few times. CDR3 region: CASSLFRFYEQYF. In DNA, the CDR3 is TGTGCCAGCAGTTTATTCAGGTTTTACGAGCAGTACTTC. The chain has TRBV12-3 or TRBV12-4 and TRBJ2-7, with D uncertain. Trimming stripped 2 bases from V and 4 bases from J, with 9 bases between. The CDR3 is 13 residues long.

This clonotype was seen more than once but under ten times. This sequence joins TRBV9 and TRBJ2-3, with D possibly called TRBD1 or TRBD2 (5 bases each). The CDR3 is 13 amino acids. The germline V and J ends were trimmed by 0 bases and 4 bases, with 6 bases remaining between them. The germline V gene encodes CDR1 SGDLS and CDR2 YYNGEE. This CDR3 is CASSVGGPDTQYF. CDR3 coding DNA: TGTGCCAGCAGCGTAGGGGGACCAGATACGCAGTATTTT.

This clonotype was seen repeatedly, ten times or more. The rearrangement joins TRBV10-1 to TRBJ1-6, with D unclear. Per the germline V gene, CDR1 is WNHNN and CDR2 is SYGVQD (reference sequence). CDR3 size: 13 residues. The DNA of the CDR3 is TGCGCAAGCCAGAGCGGGTTAAATTCACCCCTCCACTTT. Protein sequence: CASQSGLNSPLHF.

The sample holds many counts of this clonotype. The chain has TRBV20-1 and TRBJ2-2, with D perhaps given as TRBD1 or TRBD2 (5 bases each). This CDR3 has 12 residues. Looked up from germline, CDR1 is DFQATT and CDR2 is SNEGSKA (reference sequence). V was clipped by 4 bases and J by 5 bases, with 8 bases between them. CDR3 sequence reads: CSATEGTGELFF. The CDR3 coding sequence is TGCAGTGCTACTGAGGGGACCGGGGAGCTGTTTTTT.

A word on this clonotype: The limits of the CDR3 on the DNA are not certain, so only TCRdb's listed CDR3 is given. The CDR3 is CSAKDGGTDTQYFGPGPNTEAFF. The J gene is TRBJ1-1, the V gene TRBV29-1; TRBD1 is the table's D call, not checked against the DNA. A total of 23 residues make up the CDR3, ends included. CDR1 and CDR2 from the germline V gene are SQVTM and ANQGSEA.

This clonotype was seen many times. The genes are TRBV5-6 and TRBJ2-5; D call uncertain. This CDR3 is built from 17 residues. Germline V gene sequence: CDR1 SGHDT, CDR2 YYEEEE. V was trimmed by 1 base and J by 2 bases, leaving 18 bases between them. In DNA, the CDR3 is TGTGCCAGCAGCTTGTTCGCGGCTGGCACTCTACAAGAGACCCAGTACTTC. Protein: CASSLFAAGTLQETQYF.

This clonotype was seen at least ten times. This sequence joins TRBV6-5 and TRBJ2-5; TRBD2 aligns across 8 bases. With 0 bases clipped from V and 1 base from J, the junction kept 4 bases outside the gene matches. This CDR3 has 16 amino acids. CDR1 MNHEY and CDR2 SVGAGI come from the germline V gene. CDR3 region: CASSYSSAGGQETQYF. DNA for the CDR3: TGTGCCAGCAGTTACTCCTCGGCGGGAGGCCAAGAGACCCAGTACTTC.

This clonotype was counted at least ten times. This chain joins TRBV28 and TRBJ1-5; D remains unclear. This CDR3 comprises 14 residues. The V end was cut by 6 bases, the J end by 4 bases, with 13 bases between. Germline CDR1 MDHEN, CDR2 SYDVKM. DNA for the CDR3: TGTGCCAGCAGAGGAGGGATGGGGAATCAGCCCCAGCATTTT. Translation gives CASRGGMGNQPQHF. Supplemented by reference TRBV28 and TRBJ1-5, the full variable domain reads DVKVTQSSRYLVKRTGEKVFLECVQDMDHENMFWYRQDPGLGLRLIYFSYDVKMKEKGDIPEGYSVSREKKERFSLILESASTNQTSMYLCASRGGMGNQPQHFGDGTRLSIL.

This clonotype has ten or more counts. V usage is TRBV7-2 and J usage is TRBJ1-6; D is uncertain. Germline loops: CDR1 SGHTA, CDR2 FQGNSA. Trimming pared 1 base from V and 6 bases from J, leaving 1 base between. CDR3 length: 12 amino acids. DNA of the CDR3: TGTGCCAGCAGCTTAGTTAATTCACCCCTCCACTTT. Its protein product is CASSLVNSPLHF.

There are many counts of this clonotype. This rearrangement joins TRBV5-5 to TRBJ1-6; D remains unclear. This CDR3 has 14 residues. Trimming shortened V by 1 base and J by 8 bases, and 10 bases separated the two germline ends. Germline values: CDR1 SGHKS, CDR2 YYEKEE (reference sequence). CDR3 in amino acids: CASSLWGADSPLHF. The CDR3 DNA reads TGTGCCAGCAGCTTGTGGGGTGCGGATTCACCCCTCCACTTT.

In its sample, this clonotype was seen many times. CDR3 loop: CASTRTRNTEAFF. As DNA, the CDR3 is TGTGCCAGCACCCGGACGAGGAACACTGAAGCTTTCTTT. This chain connects TRBV7-2 to TRBJ1-1; the D is unclear. Germline V gene data show CDR1 as SGHTA and CDR2 as FQGNSA. The CDR3 sequence is 13 residues long. V gave up 7 bases and J gave up 1 base, with 10 bases separating them. The full variable domain, rest sourced from reference TRBV7-2 and TRBJ1-1, is GAGVSQSPSNKVTEKGKDVELRCDPISGHTALYWYRQSLGQGLEFLIYFQGNSAPDKSGLPSDRFSAERTGGSVSTLTIQRTQQEDSAVYLCASTRTRNTEAFFGQGTRLTVV.

This clonotype was recorded many times. The chain couples TRBV10-3 to TRBJ2-7; TRBD1 agrees at 10 bases. The CDR3 totals 15 residues. Germline assignment: CDR1 ENHRY and CDR2 SYGVKD. V gave up 0 bases and J gave up 6 bases; unmatched junction bases: 5. The CDR3 spells CAISESTTGGPEQYF. The CDR3 DNA sequence: TGTGCCATCAGTGAGTCGACGACAGGGGGCCCCGAGCAGTACTTC.

This clonotype was seen repeatedly, ten times or more. This sequence joins TRBV20-1 and TRBJ1-3, with D perhaps TRBD1 (5 bases). Trimming left V 6 bases short and J 2 bases short, with 8 bases between. The germline V gene encodes CDR1 DFQATT and CDR2 SNEGSKA (reference sequence). The CDR3 loop spans 12 amino acids. In nucleotides, the CDR3 is TGCAGTGCCGAGGGGCCTGGAAACACCATATATTTT. Its protein is CSAEGPGNTIYF.

The rearrangement joins TRBV27 to TRBJ1-5; D is ambiguous. The CDR3 is 15 amino acids. The germline V gene has CDR1 MNHEY and CDR2 SMNVEV (reference sequence). V was clipped by 5 bases and J by 0 bases, with 11 bases between them. CDR3 residues: CASSASTVSNQPQHF. The CDR3 DNA follows: TGTGCCAGCAGTGCCTCGACGGTTAGCAATCAGCCCCAGCATTTT.

This clonotype appeared many times. V usage is TRBV5-1 and J usage is TRBJ1-1; D is undetermined. Trimming pared 4 bases from V and 5 bases from J, leaving 15 bases between. The V gene's germline CDR1 is SGHRS and CDR2 YFSETQ. The CDR3 loop spans 14 amino acids. The CDR3 loop reads CASSPSVGGTEAFF. CDR3 nucleotide sequence: TGCGCCAGCAGCCCGTCGGTCGGAGGAACTGAAGCTTTCTTT.

This clonotype was detected many times. This chain uses TRBV5-1 with TRBJ2-6, with a tentative D call TRBD1 (5 bases). This CDR3 contains 16 residues. Germline assignment: CDR1 SGHRS and CDR2 YFSETQ. V was clipped by 4 bases and J by 4 bases, with 15 bases between them. The CDR3 DNA follows: TGCGCCAGCAGCGGAGTCTCAGGGTACGGGGCCAACGTCCTGACTTTC. Translation: CASSGVSGYGANVLTF.

In its sample, this clonotype was seen many times. V and J are TRBV12-3 or TRBV12-4 and TRBJ2-1, with 11 bases fitting TRBD2. V trimming: 6 bases; J trimming: 4 bases; junction bases outside the gene matches: 5. The CDR3 consists of 15 residues. The CDR3 DNA follows: TGTGCCAGCAGGAAAGGGACTAGCGGTTACAATGAGCAGTTCTTC. As protein: CASRKGTSGYNEQFF.

This clonotype was detected ten times or more. The V gene is TRBV7-3, the J gene TRBJ2-2, with D perhaps TRBD1 (6 bases). CDR3 length equals 22 residues. Germline V lookup: CDR1 SGHTA, CDR2 FQGTGA. Trimming removed 1 base at V and 3 bases at J, with 30 bases between. The CDR3 loop is CASSLISLSNIHREQDTGELFF. The CDR3 bases are TGTGCCAGCAGCTTAATTTCTCTATCGAACATACACAGGGAGCAGGACACCGGGGAGCTGTTTTTT.

This clonotype was recorded many times. V and J are TRBV5-6 and TRBJ2-1, with D unresolved. Trimming took off 2 bases at V and 2 bases at J, with 8 bases between the two ends. Germline assignment: CDR1 SGHDT and CDR2 YYEEEE. The CDR3 consists of 14 residues. The CDR3 DNA reads as TGTGCCAGCAGCTTCCTCAGAGCCTACAATGAGCAGTTCTTC. The encoded protein is CASSFLRAYNEQFF.